This is a list of T cell receptor beta chains from one sample in a study of T cells after yellow fever vaccination. TCRdb re-analysed the 5' RACE reads in MiXCR, keeping a single row per CDR3 protein. Among 300,000 to 400,000 distinct CDR3 sequences listed, 4% were seen once. The input for sequencing was PBMCs, taken 5 days after the yellow fever booster vaccination. Receptor source: a man aged 18 to 30 who received the YFV17D yellow fever vaccine. Each CDR3 is given with its conserved first and last residue. D genes are given only for firm matches. Clone size is stated in some rows and not others, as once, few, many or a class when expanded.

clone size: few; D gene: TRBD1; V gene: TRBV27; CDR3 length: 17; J gene: TRBJ2-5; CDR3 DNA: TGTGCCAGCAGTTTATCCAGGGGGCGCGGGGCGGGGGAGACCCAGTACTTC; CDR3 protein: CASSLSRGRGAGETQYF
clone size: .; D gene: .; V gene: TRBV19; CDR3 length: 14; J gene: TRBJ2-2; CDR3 DNA: TGTGCCAGTAGTATCGGGGGAAACACCGGGGAGCTGTTTTTT; CDR3 protein: CASSIGGNTGELFF
clone size: .; D gene: .; V gene: TRBV6-1; CDR3 length: 15; J gene: TRBJ1-3; CDR3 DNA: TGTGCCAGCAGTGAAGGGGGGAGCTCTGGAAACACCATATATTTT; CDR3 protein: CASSEGGSSGNTIYF
clone size: few; D gene: .; V gene: TRBV6-5; CDR3 length: 15; J gene: TRBJ1-5; CDR3 DNA: TGTGCCAGCAGTCCGGGCCTCGTCCCCAATCAGCCCCAGCATTTT; CDR3 protein: CASSPGLVPNQPQHF
clone size: few; D gene: .; V gene: TRBV12-3/TRBV12-4; CDR3 length: 13; J gene: TRBJ2-1; CDR3 DNA: TGTGCCAGCAGTAAAACCCAGGTCAATGAGCAGTTCTTC; CDR3 protein: CASSKTQVNEQFF
clone size: few; D gene: TRBD1; V gene: TRBV7-2; CDR3 length: 15; J gene: TRBJ1-6; CDR3 DNA: TGTGCCAGCAGCCCAGGGGGGAGAGGAGGGTCACCCCTCCACTTT; CDR3 protein: CASSPGGRGGSPLHF
clone size: few; D gene: TRBD1; V gene: TRBV20-1; CDR3 length: 13; J gene: TRBJ2-1; CDR3 DNA: TGCAGTGCCATGGACAGGGTTTTGACTGAGCAGTTCTTC; CDR3 protein: CSAMDRVLTEQFF
clone size: many; D gene: TRBD1; V gene: TRBV5-1; CDR3 length: 16; J gene: TRBJ2-5; CDR3 DNA: TGCGCCAGCAGCCTTGACAGGGCTAGGGGGCGCGAGACCCAGTACTTC; CDR3 protein: CASSLDRARGRETQYF
clone size: .; D gene: .; V gene: TRBV12-3/TRBV12-4; CDR3 length: 13; J gene: TRBJ2-2; CDR3 DNA: TGTGCCAGCACCCTAGGACACTCCGGGGAGCTGTTTTTT; CDR3 protein: CASTLGHSGELFF
clone size: many; D gene: TRBD2; V gene: TRBV11-2; CDR3 length: 15; J gene: TRBJ2-3; CDR3 DNA: TGTGCCAGCAGCTTAGCGGGGGGGCCCTCAGATACGCAGTATTTT; CDR3 protein: CASSLAGGPSDTQYF
clone size: .; D gene: TRBD1; V gene: TRBV4-1; CDR3 length: 13; J gene: TRBJ2-1; CDR3 DNA: TGCGCCAGCAGCCAGCCAGGGGGCAATGAGCAGTTCTTC; CDR3 protein: CASSQPGGNEQFF
clone size: .; D gene: TRBD1; V gene: TRBV6-5; CDR3 length: 15; J gene: TRBJ2-7; CDR3 DNA: TGTGCCAGCAGTTACACTGGGACAGGGAACTACGAGCAGTACTTC; CDR3 protein: CASSYTGTGNYEQYF
clone size: .; D gene: TRBD2; V gene: TRBV4-1; CDR3 length: 15; J gene: TRBJ2-3; CDR3 DNA: TGCGCCAGCAGCCCAGTGGGCGGGGGGGCGGATACGCAGTATTTT; CDR3 protein: CASSPVGGGADTQYF
clone size: few; D gene: .; V gene: TRBV6-2/TRBV6-3; CDR3 length: 15; J gene: TRBJ2-7; CDR3 DNA: TGTGCCAGCAGTTCGGCTGGAGGGACGCACTACGAGCAGTACTTC; CDR3 protein: CASSSAGGTHYEQYF
clone size: few; D gene: TRBD1; V gene: TRBV7-9; CDR3 length: 15; J gene: TRBJ1-2; CDR3 DNA: TGTGCCAGCAGCTTCACAAATTACGACAGGGATGCCCACACCTTC; CDR3 protein: CASSFTNYDRDAHTF
clone size: .; D gene: .; V gene: TRBV6-1; CDR3 length: 15; J gene: TRBJ1-1; CDR3 DNA: TGTGCCAGCAGCTCCAGGGGCACGGGCGGGACTGAAGCTTTCTTT; CDR3 protein: CASSSRGTGGTEAFF
clone size: few; D gene: TRBD2; V gene: TRBV20-1; CDR3 length: 16; J gene: TRBJ2-5; CDR3 DNA: TGCAGTGCTAGAGAGGGTGGTAGCGGGGGGCAAGAGACCCAGTACTTC; CDR3 protein: CSAREGGSGGQETQYF
clone size: .; D gene: TRBD1; V gene: TRBV9; CDR3 length: 16; J gene: TRBJ1-3; CDR3 DNA: TGTGCCAGCAGCCCCCCGGGACAGGGGAATCGGGACACCATATATTTT; CDR3 protein: CASSPPGQGNRDTIYF
clone size: few; D gene: .; V gene: TRBV6-5; CDR3 length: 13; J gene: TRBJ1-6; CDR3 DNA: TGTGCCAGCAGACGGGGGATCGATTCACCCCTCCACTTT; CDR3 protein: CASRRGIDSPLHF
clone size: .; D gene: TRBD1; V gene: TRBV2; CDR3 length: 15; J gene: TRBJ1-4; CDR3 DNA: TGTGCCAGCACCAATCACAGGGGGCAGGGTGAAAAACTGTTTTTT; CDR3 protein: CASTNHRGQGEKLFF
clone size: few; D gene: TRBD1; V gene: TRBV25-1; CDR3 length: 15; J gene: TRBJ2-7; CDR3 DNA: TGTGCCAGCAGTCACCGGGACAGGGGGCAAGGCGAGCAGTACTTC; CDR3 protein: CASSHRDRGQGEQYF
clone size: .; D gene: .; V gene: TRBV4-3; CDR3 length: 13; J gene: TRBJ2-7; CDR3 DNA: TGCGCCAGCAGCCAAGGCCAGCAGTACGAGCAGTACTTC; CDR3 protein: CASSQGQQYEQYF
clone size: many; D gene: TRBD2; V gene: TRBV19; CDR3 length: 14; J gene: TRBJ2-3; CDR3 DNA: TGTGCCAGTAGTCCCCGGGAGGGCGCGGATACGCAGTATTTT; CDR3 protein: CASSPREGADTQYF
clone size: few; D gene: .; V gene: TRBV7-9; CDR3 length: 15; J gene: TRBJ1-2; CDR3 DNA: TGTGCCAGCAGCTTGGGAACAGGTAGACGCTATGGCTACACCTTC; CDR3 protein: CASSLGTGRRYGYTF
clone size: many; D gene: .; V gene: TRBV6-2/TRBV6-3; CDR3 length: 13; J gene: TRBJ1-6; CDR3 DNA: TGTGCCAGCAGTTACTCGATTGGTTCACCCCTCCACTTT; CDR3 protein: CASSYSIGSPLHF
clone size: many; D gene: .; V gene: TRBV12-3/TRBV12-4; CDR3 length: 17; J gene: TRBJ1-6; CDR3 DNA: TGTGCCAGCAGTTTTTGGGGGGGCGTCGGGAGTGATTCACCCCTCCACTTT; CDR3 protein: CASSFWGGVGSDSPLHF
clone size: .; D gene: TRBD2; V gene: TRBV29-1; CDR3 length: 13; J gene: TRBJ2-1; CDR3 DNA: TGCAGCGTTGACCCAGCGGGGGGAAATGAGCAGTTCTTC; CDR3 protein: CSVDPAGGNEQFF
clone size: few; D gene: .; V gene: TRBV13; CDR3 length: 14; J gene: TRBJ1-4; CDR3 DNA: TGTGCCAGCAGCTTCAGGGCCACAAATGAAAAACTGTTTTTT; CDR3 protein: CASSFRATNEKLFF
clone size: many; D gene: TRBD2; V gene: TRBV5-4; CDR3 length: 15; J gene: TRBJ2-5; CDR3 DNA: TGTGCCAGCAGCTCTAGCGGGGCATCGCTCGAGACCCAGTACTTC; CDR3 protein: CASSSSGASLETQYF
clone size: few; D gene: .; V gene: TRBV2; CDR3 length: 16; J gene: TRBJ2-7; CDR3 DNA: TGTGCCAGCAGTGAAGGGTTGAAGGTTTGGGGGTACGAGCAGTACTTC; CDR3 protein: CASSEGLKVWGYEQYF
clone size: .; D gene: .; V gene: TRBV18; CDR3 length: 15; J gene: TRBJ1-4; CDR3 DNA: TGTGCCAGCTCACCCAATGAGGGGGCTAATGAAAAACTGTTTTTT; CDR3 protein: CASSPNEGANEKLFF
clone size: .; D gene: .; V gene: TRBV23-1; CDR3 length: 10; J gene: TRBJ2-7; CDR3 DNA: TGCGCCAGCCATGATTACGAGCAGTACTTC; CDR3 protein: CASHDYEQYF
clone size: .; D gene: TRBD1; V gene: TRBV6-5; CDR3 length: 16; J gene: TRBJ1-2; CDR3 DNA: TGTGCCAGCAGTTACTCGCTACGGACAGGGAACTATGGCTACACCTTC; CDR3 protein: CASSYSLRTGNYGYTF
clone size: few; D gene: TRBD1; V gene: TRBV27; CDR3 length: 16; J gene: TRBJ2-3; CDR3 DNA: TGTGCCAGCAGAAGGGGACAGGGGGTATATGCAGATACGCAGTATTTT; CDR3 protein: CASRRGQGVYADTQYF
clone size: few; D gene: .; V gene: TRBV5-5; CDR3 length: 15; J gene: TRBJ1-2; CDR3 DNA: TGTGCCAGCAGCTTTCAGGTGCCGACTAACTATGGCTACACCTTC; CDR3 protein: CASSFQVPTNYGYTF
clone size: .; D gene: .; V gene: TRBV5-1; CDR3 length: 16; J gene: TRBJ1-6; CDR3 DNA: TGCGCCAGCAGCTTGACAGATATGAACCGAAATTCACCCCTCCACTTT; CDR3 protein: CASSLTDMNRNSPLHF
clone size: few; D gene: .; V gene: TRBV5-1; CDR3 length: 14; J gene: TRBJ2-1; CDR3 DNA: TGCGCCAGCAGCTTGGTCGAGAGGAAGGGTGAGCAGTTCTTC; CDR3 protein: CASSLVERKGEQFF
clone size: few; D gene: TRBD2; V gene: TRBV20-1; CDR3 length: 15; J gene: TRBJ2-7; CDR3 DNA: TGCAGTGCTAGAGATCGCCTAGCGGGGGGCTACGAGCAGTACTTC; CDR3 protein: CSARDRLAGGYEQYF
clone size: many; D gene: .; V gene: TRBV7-9; CDR3 length: 12; J gene: TRBJ2-3; CDR3 DNA: TGTGCCAGCAGCAACAGGGCAGGCACGCAGTATTTT; CDR3 protein: CASSNRAGTQYF
clone size: .; D gene: .; V gene: TRBV6-5; CDR3 length: 14; J gene: TRBJ1-2; CDR3 DNA: TGTGCCAGCAGTTGGGGCGTGGGGGACTATGGCTACACCTTC; CDR3 protein: CASSWGVGDYGYTF
clone size: .; D gene: .; V gene: TRBV20-1; CDR3 length: 15; J gene: TRBJ1-2; CDR3 DNA: TGCAGTGCTAGAGTTGCTGGCCTGGGTTTAGTTGGCTACACCTTC; CDR3 protein: CSARVAGLGLVGYTF
clone size: .; D gene: TRBD2; V gene: TRBV5-1; CDR3 length: 17; J gene: TRBJ2-5; CDR3 DNA: TGCGCCAGCAGCAGAACCGGGACTAGCGGATCTCAAGAGACCCAGTACTTC; CDR3 protein: CASSRTGTSGSQETQYF
clone size: .; D gene: .; V gene: TRBV7-2; CDR3 length: 15; J gene: TRBJ1-5; CDR3 DNA: TGTGCCAGCAGCCCGGGGGGGGGCGGAGATCAGCCCCAGCATTTT; CDR3 protein: CASSPGGGGDQPQHF
clone size: few; D gene: .; V gene: TRBV9; CDR3 length: 14; J gene: TRBJ2-3; CDR3 DNA: TGTGCCAGCAGCGTAGGCCCCGGCACAGATACGCAGTATTTT; CDR3 protein: CASSVGPGTDTQYF
clone size: few; D gene: TRBD1; V gene: TRBV6-5; CDR3 length: 14; J gene: TRBJ2-2; CDR3 DNA: TGTGCCAGTCAGGGGGCAGTAAACACCGGGGAGCTGTTTTTT; CDR3 protein: CASQGAVNTGELFF
clone size: few; D gene: TRBD1; V gene: TRBV7-9; CDR3 length: 16; J gene: TRBJ1-6; CDR3 DNA: TGTGCCAGCAGCTCCCCGTGGGGACAGGGGTTTTCACCCCTCCACTTT; CDR3 protein: CASSSPWGQGFSPLHF
clone size: .; D gene: TRBD1; V gene: TRBV12-3/TRBV12-4; CDR3 length: 16; J gene: TRBJ2-5; CDR3 DNA: TGTGCCAGCGCGGGGACAGGGTACTTTTTAGGGGAGACCCAGTACTTC; CDR3 protein: CASAGTGYFLGETQYF